The subject of this entry is one TCR beta chain. Its target is unknown. The data are from a study of Ad26.COV2.S vaccination and SARS-CoV-2 variants. Study information: Ad26.COV2.S shots went into the muscle once or twice, 56 days apart. Study-wide results and limits: Total T cell responses may have been underestimated by the TCR breadth and depth analyses.

TCRdb's copy holds only in-frame clones and misses some; the assay was immunoSEQ multiplex PCR. Of hundreds of thousands of clones listed, more than 80% were seen once; the top ten hold 1.5%. The junction had 9 bases not matched to a gene; V was cut back by 4 bases and J by 4 bases. The CDR3 length is 16 residues. Germline CDR1 MNHEY, CDR2 SVGEGT. Indicated treatment: 19 received Ad26.COV2.S at low or high dose, single or two shots; 5 received placebo; per-sample allocation not given. Material that was analyzed had been drawn on day 63 after the first vaccine or placebo injection. Aged 18-55 years, donor was enrolled in Boston in 2020.

The specimen was peripheral blood, collected in a trial of Ad26.COV2.S vaccine versus placebo. This chain connects TRBV6-2 or TRBV6-3 to TRBJ2-5; 10 positions agree with TRBD1. The clonotype comes from a person aged 18-60 years who received the Ad26.COV2.S COVID-19 vaccine or a placebo. CDR3 sequence reads: CASSFPSGQGRETQYF. In DNA form, the CDR3 reads TGTGCCAGCAGTTTCCCCTCGGGACAGGGGAGAGAGACCCAGTACTTC.